This T cell receptor beta chain was obtained from a study of T cell responses to AZD1222 COVID-19 vaccine. Overall study findings and caveats: In a largely white British group with more females than males, clonal diversity was possibly underestimated.

Using immunoSEQ multiplex PCR, the repertoire was profiled, and TCRdb retains in-frame clones only, with some absent. The sample includes 95,000 to 150,000 clones, 85% to 95% of them seen just once. Germline lookup yields CDR1 ENHRY and CDR2 SYGVKD. The CDR3 consists of 17 residues. About this clone: Its antigen is as yet unknown. Mismatch with germline at one junction end may stem from a read error.

This TCR was recovered from an adult in good health. J is TRBJ2-1 and V is TRBV10-3, with 9 bases lining up with TRBD2. The sample here was peripheral blood, taken on day 0 of AZD1222 vaccination. The chain's CDR3 is CAIRDGPAGGGLDEQFF. The CDR3 nucleotides read TGTGCCATCCGTGATGGGCCCGCGGGGGGGGGCTTGGATGAGCAGTTCTTC.